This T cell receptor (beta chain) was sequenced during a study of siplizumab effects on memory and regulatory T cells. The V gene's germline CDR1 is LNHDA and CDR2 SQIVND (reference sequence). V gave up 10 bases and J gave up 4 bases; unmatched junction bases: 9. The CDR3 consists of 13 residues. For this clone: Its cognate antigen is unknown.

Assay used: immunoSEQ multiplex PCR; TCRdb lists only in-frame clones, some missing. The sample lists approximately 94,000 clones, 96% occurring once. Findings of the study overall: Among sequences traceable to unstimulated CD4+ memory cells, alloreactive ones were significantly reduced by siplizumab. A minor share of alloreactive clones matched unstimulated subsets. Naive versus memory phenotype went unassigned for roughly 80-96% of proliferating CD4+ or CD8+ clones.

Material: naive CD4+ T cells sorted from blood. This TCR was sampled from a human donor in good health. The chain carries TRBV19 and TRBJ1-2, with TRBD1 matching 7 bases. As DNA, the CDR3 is TGTGCCACCGTCCCCAGGGGGGGCTATGGCTACACCTTC. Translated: CATVPRGGYGYTF.